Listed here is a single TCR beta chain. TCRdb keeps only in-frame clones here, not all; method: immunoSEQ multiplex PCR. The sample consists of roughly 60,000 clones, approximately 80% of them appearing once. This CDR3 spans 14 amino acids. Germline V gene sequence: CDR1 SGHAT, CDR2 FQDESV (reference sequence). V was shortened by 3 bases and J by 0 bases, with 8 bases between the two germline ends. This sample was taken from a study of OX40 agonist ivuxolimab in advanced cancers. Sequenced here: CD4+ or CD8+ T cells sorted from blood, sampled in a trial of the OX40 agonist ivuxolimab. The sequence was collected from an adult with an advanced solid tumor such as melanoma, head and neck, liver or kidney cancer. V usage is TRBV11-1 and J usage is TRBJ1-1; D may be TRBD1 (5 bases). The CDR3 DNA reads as TGTGCCAGCAGCTTCCAACAGGTGAACACTGAAGCTTTCTTT. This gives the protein CASSFQQVNTEAFF.